Listed below are T cell receptor beta chains from one sample, sequenced in a study of blood T cells in healthy people across ages. TCRdb analysed the 5' RACE reads with MiXCR anew, one entry per CDR3 protein. The table has roughly 830,000 distinct CDR3 sequences, 62% seen once; the top ten hold around a quarter. Sequencing was done on a sample of blood. All receptors derive from a man aged 25-45 years in good health. Each CDR3 is given with its conserved first and last residue. Each record gives: D gene, clone size, J gene, V gene, CDR3 protein, CDR3 DNA. The D gene is left open where the match is weak. Clone size is shown for a subset of rows, as once, few, many or a class of expanded clone.

>TRBD2|few|TRBJ2-7|TRBV27
CASSSLTSGRFEQYF
TGTGCCAGCAGTTCTCTGACTAGCGGCCGCTTTGAGCAGTACTTC
>TRBD2|NA|TRBJ2-3|TRBV28
CASSLQRGGVINTQYF
TGTGCCAGCAGTTTACAGCGGGGGGGCGTGATTAATACGCAGTATTTT
>NA|NA|TRBJ2-4|TRBV4-3
CASSQGPGLLAKNIQYF
TGCGCCAGCAGCCAAGGCCCAGGGTTGCTAGCCAAAAACATTCAGTACTTC
>NA|NA|TRBJ1-1|TRBV25-1
CASTPSTGGGREAFF
TGTGCCAGCACTCCGTCGACGGGAGGAGGGCGTGAAGCTTTCTTT
>NA|NA|TRBJ2-3|TRBV4-3
CASSQAAQRLTDTQYF
TGCGCCAGCAGCCAAGCTGCCCAGCGGCTCACAGATACGCAGTATTTT
>TRBD1|NA|TRBJ2-7|TRBV20-1
CSAAGTGINEQYF
TGCAGTGCGGCCGGGACAGGGATCAACGAGCAGTACTTC
>NA|NA|TRBJ2-3|TRBV6-5
CASSYELGQDSTDTQYF
TGTGCCAGCAGTTACGAGCTGGGGCAGGATAGCACAGATACGCAGTATTTT
>NA|NA|TRBJ2-1|TRBV7-2
CASSSDSGYNEQFF
TGTGCCAGCAGCTCTGATAGCGGATACAATGAGCAGTTCTTC
>NA|NA|TRBJ1-6|TRBV18
CASSPTDNSPLHF
TGTGCCAGCTCACCGACAGATAATTCACCCCTCCACTTT
>NA|few|TRBJ1-1|TRBV20-1
CSALLWMANTEAFF
TGCAGTGCCCTCCTCTGGATGGCGAACACTGAAGCTTTCTTT
>NA|NA|TRBJ1-5|TRBV6-2/TRBV6-3
CASSYPQSGGPQHF
TGTGCCAGCAGTTACCCTCAGTCCGGTGGGCCCCAGCATTTT
>TRBD1|once|TRBJ2-1|TRBV7-9
CASSPGQGDDEQFF
TGTGCCAGCAGCCCGGGACAGGGGGACGATGAGCAGTTCTTC
>NA|NA|TRBJ1-2|TRBV5-1
CASSLEGSGGYTF
TGCGCCAGCAGCTTGGAGGGCTCCGGTGGCTACACCTTC
>NA|NA|TRBJ2-3|TRBV12-3/TRBV12-4
CASSVRGLEDTQYF
TGTGCCAGCAGTGTGCGGGGGCTGGAAGATACGCAGTATTTT
>NA|NA|TRBJ2-1|TRBV27
CASTRIAAFSYNEQFF
TGTGCCAGCACTCGGATAGCAGCGTTCTCCTACAATGAGCAGTTCTTC
>NA|NA|TRBJ2-1|TRBV13
CASSPLGGAVNEQFF
TGTGCCAGCAGCCCCTTAGGGGGGGCCGTTAATGAGCAGTTCTTC
>NA|once|TRBJ1-6|TRBV25-1
CASERDGSYNSPLHF
TGTGCCAGCGAAAGGGACGGCTCCTATAATTCACCCCTCCACTTT
>NA|NA|TRBJ1-2|TRBV4-3
CASSPRRTGADGYTF
TGCGCCAGCAGCCCAAGAAGAACGGGGGCCGATGGCTACACCTTC
>NA|few|TRBJ2-3|TRBV4-3
CASSQAGVNTQYF
TGCGCCAGCAGCCAAGCGGGAGTCAATACGCAGTATTTT
>TRBD1|NA|TRBJ2-7|TRBV5-1
CASSRPGTGVIPYEQYF
TGCGCCAGCAGCCGGCCTGGGACAGGGGTAATTCCCTACGAGCAGTACTTC
>NA|NA|TRBJ2-1|TRBV11-2
CASSLVDIVYNEQFF
TGTGCCAGCAGCTTAGTAGACATCGTCTACAATGAGCAGTTCTTC
>TRBD1|NA|TRBJ2-3|TRBV20-1
CSAPDRATDTQYF
TGCAGTGCACCGGACAGGGCCACAGATACGCAGTATTTT
>TRBD1|NA|TRBJ1-4|TRBV7-9
CASIRTGGVSGEKLFF
TGTGCCAGCATCAGGACAGGGGGCGTTTCTGGTGAAAAACTGTTTTTT
>TRBD2|few|TRBJ2-3|TRBV9
CASSVRTSGGPDTQYF
TGTGCCAGCAGCGTCCGGACTAGCGGGGGGCCCGATACGCAGTATTTT
>TRBD1|NA|TRBJ1-2|TRBV6-5
CASTLGYRGGYGYTF
TGTGCCAGCACCCTCGGCTACAGGGGAGGCTATGGCTACACCTTC
>NA|few|TRBJ2-1|TRBV5-1
CASSYGDGTYNEQFF
TGCGCCAGCAGCTATGGGGACGGAACCTACAATGAGCAGTTCTTC
>TRBD2|NA|TRBJ2-3|TRBV20-1
CSAFLLAPADTQYF
TGCAGTGCTTTCCTACTAGCGCCGGCAGATACGCAGTATTTT
>TRBD1|NA|TRBJ2-6|TRBV11-2
CASSRPGQASGANVLTF
TGTGCCAGCAGCCGTCCCGGACAGGCCTCTGGGGCCAACGTCCTGACTTTC
>NA|NA|TRBJ1-2|TRBV12-3/TRBV12-4
CASSLAGVNYGYTF
TGTGCCAGCAGTTTAGCGGGTGTTAACTATGGCTACACCTTC
>TRBD2|once|TRBJ2-4|TRBV5-6
CASRRGLAGGLAKNIQYF
TGTGCCAGCAGAAGAGGACTAGCGGGGGGTCTAGCCAAAAACATTCAGTACTTC
>NA|few|TRBJ1-1|TRBV5-1
CASSLEPSTEAFF
TGCGCCAGCAGCTTGGAACCGTCCACTGAAGCTTTCTTT
>NA|NA|TRBJ2-5|TRBV7-2
CASSVRDKEETQYF
TGTGCCAGCAGCGTCAGGGACAAAGAAGAGACCCAGTACTTC
>NA|NA|TRBJ2-3|TRBV29-1
CSVEGVPYTDTQYF
TGCAGCGTTGAAGGGGTGCCTTACACAGACACGCAGTATTTT
>NA|once|TRBJ1-4|TRBV9
CASSVAWGAVNEKLFF
TGTGCCAGCAGCGTAGCTTGGGGGGCAGTGAATGAAAAACTGTTTTTT
>NA|NA|TRBJ1-2|TRBV7-9
CASWTGYTF
TGTGCCAGCTGGACGGGCTACACCTTC
>NA|NA|TRBJ2-2|TRBV28
CASSLVGKGDTGELFF
TGTGCCAGCAGTTTGGTTGGAAAGGGAGACACCGGGGAGCTGTTTTTT
>TRBD2|many|TRBJ2-1|TRBV7-6
CASSSSGGSYNEQFF
TGTGCCAGCAGTTCTAGCGGGGGCTCCTACAATGAGCAGTTCTTC
>NA|NA|TRBJ2-5|TRBV7-2
CASSKTGGQETQYF
TGTGCCAGCAGTAAAACGGGCGGCCAAGAGACCCAGTACTTC